The next 13 T cell receptor beta chains were all read from a single sample in a study of shared clonotypes between healthy human individuals. Measured with immunoSEQ multiplex PCR; TCRdb has only the in-frame clones, and not every one. The top ten clones hold over 0.12% of a sample with roughly 2.5 million clones, roughly 92% of them seen once. Sequencing used naive CD4+ T cells sorted from blood. Subset described: CD45RA+ positively selected. The receptor source for this set is a man aged 18 to 29 in good health.

The chain combines TRBV19 with TRBJ1-5, with D unresolved. The V end lost 5 bases, the J end lost 0 bases, and 14 bases lay between the germline ends. Germline CDR1 is LNHDA and CDR2 is SQIVND (reference sequence). This CDR3 has 16 residues. As DNA, the CDR3 is TGTGCCAGTAGTTCGGTGGGTACTAATAGCAATCAGCCCCAGCATTTT. Its translation: CASSSVGTNSNQPQHF.

The chain uses TRBV11-2 and TRBJ2-7; the D gene is possibly TRBD1 (6 bases). Germline CDR1 reads SGHAT; CDR2 reads FQNNGV. The CDR3 contains 15 residues. V was trimmed by 5 bases and J by 1 base, leaving 15 bases between them. The CDR3 region is CASSRGVQGSYEQYF. Here the CDR3 DNA reads TGTGCCAGCAGCCGAGGTGTTCAGGGGTCCTACGAGCAGTACTTC.

The J gene is TRBJ2-3, the V gene TRBV12-5, with unresolved D. There are 13 residues in the CDR3. Germline-derived CDR1 and CDR2 are LGHNT and FRNRAP. V was clipped by 8 bases and J by 0 bases, with 9 bases between them. The CDR3: CASKGSSTDTQYF. The CDR3 nucleotides read TGTGCTAGTAAAGGCAGTAGCACAGATACGCAGTATTTT.

The rearrangement uses TRBV10-1 and TRBJ2-3; TRBD2 agrees at 14 bases. The CDR3 runs 18 residues. The germline V gene encodes CDR1 WNHNN and CDR2 SYGVQD (reference sequence). With 3 bases clipped from V and 0 bases from J, the junction kept 5 bases outside the gene matches. The CDR3 DNA follows: TGCGCCAGCAGTGAAGGGACTAGCGGGGGCCTTAGCACAGATACGCAGTATTTT. Encoded protein: CASSEGTSGGLSTDTQYF.

The chain recombines TRBV19 with TRBJ2-5, with D possibly being TRBD1 or TRBD2 (6 bases each). Germline values: CDR1 LNHDA, CDR2 SQIVND (reference sequence). Between the trimmed V and J ends, which lost 5 bases and 6 bases, there was a span of 13 bases. The CDR3 totals 13 residues. CDR3 sequence (DNA): TGTGCCAGTAGTGCGCTAGGGGGGAAGACCCAGTACTTC. Protein sequence: CASSALGGKTQYF.

The chain joins TRBV11-2 to TRBJ2-3; 8 bases map to TRBD2. The V gene end was trimmed by 1 base and the J gene end by 1 base; junction bases not matched to a gene: 7. The CDR3 is made up of 17 amino acids. The germline V gene has CDR1 SGHAT and CDR2 FQNNGV. CDR3 in amino acids: CASSLGSGGLRTDTQYF. CDR3 in DNA: TGTGCCAGCAGCTTAGGGAGCGGGGGCCTCCGCACAGATACGCAGTATTTT. The full variable domain, rest sourced from reference TRBV11-2 and TRBJ2-3, is EAGVAQSPRYKIIEKRQSVAFWCNPISGHATLYWYQQILGQGPKLLIQFQNNGVVDDSQLPKDRFSAERLKGVDSTLKIQPAKLEDSAVYLCASSLGSGGLRTDTQYFGPGTRLTVL.

To note about this clone: Within the sample, other DNA sequences also encode this same CDR3. This sequence joins TRBV19 and TRBJ1-1, with D uncertain. CDR1 and CDR2 from the germline V gene are LNHDA and SQIVND (reference sequence). V was shortened by 6 bases and J by 1 base, with 9 bases between the two germline ends. CDR3 length equals 13 residues. The CDR3 DNA follows: TGTGCCAGTAGGGGCCGACAGAACACTGAAGCTTTCTTT. The encoded protein is CASRGRQNTEAFF.

The V call is TRBV28, the J call TRBJ1-2, with a weak D call TRBD1 (5 bases). V gave up 1 base and J gave up 8 bases, with 11 bases separating them. Looked up from germline, CDR1 is MDHEN and CDR2 is SYDVKM. The CDR3 consists of 13 residues. In DNA form, the CDR3 reads TGTGCCAGCAGTTTATTTGGGGGGACGGGCTACACCTTC. Translation gives CASSLFGGTGYTF.

This sequence joins TRBV28 and TRBJ2-1; 11 nucleotides agree with TRBD2. V lost 3 bases, J lost 9 bases, and 4 bases stayed unmatched. The germline gives CDR1 MDHEN, CDR2 SYDVKM. The CDR3 is 14 residues long. Here the CDR3 DNA reads TGTGCCAGCAGTTTCCCGCTAGCGGGGGGTGAGCAGTTCTTC. It is translated as CASSFPLAGGEQFF.

This clone was seen just once. This chain connects TRBV7-3 to TRBJ2-1; 7 bases map to TRBD1. V lost 2 bases and J lost 8; bases outside the gene matches: 12. The CDR3 contains 16 residues. Germline V lookup: CDR1 SGHTA, CDR2 FQGTGA. CDR3 loop: CASSLWVRDSFDEQFF. CDR3 sequence (DNA): TGTGCCAGCAGCTTATGGGTTCGGGACAGTTTCGATGAGCAGTTCTTC.

The chain links TRBV7-9 to TRBJ2-3; D ambiguous. The CDR3 contains 11 residues. V was shortened by 5 bases and J by 6 bases, with 6 bases between the two germline ends. Germline V CDR1 and CDR2: SEHNR, FQNEAQ (reference sequence). The DNA of the CDR3 is TGTGCCAGCAGCATGGAGGATACGCAGTATTTT. Translated: CASSMEDTQYF.

V is TRBV30 and J is TRBJ2-7, with D hard to call. With 2 bases removed from V and 2 bases from J, the gap between germline ends came to 7 bases. Per germline, CDR1 GTSNPN and CDR2 SVGIG (reference sequence). The CDR3 runs to 12 residues. CDR3 in DNA: TGTGCCTGGAGTCTCCCGGCCTACGAGCAGTACTTC. Encoded protein: CAWSLPAYEQYF.

This sequence joins TRBV5-1 and TRBJ1-3; D possibly corresponds to TRBD1 (5 bases). The CDR3 spans 15 residues. V dropped 2 bases and J dropped 2 bases, with 11 bases sitting between them. Germline V gives CDR1 SGHRS, CDR2 YFSETQ. CDR3 DNA sequence: TGCGCCAGCAGCTTTGGGGGGATAGCTGGAAACACCATATATTTT. It yields the protein CASSFGGIAGNTIYF. The complete variable domain, with remaining parts taken from reference TRBV5-1 and TRBJ1-3, reads KAGVTQTPRYLIKTRGQQVTLSCSPISGHRSVSWYQQTPGQGLQFLFEYFSETQRNKGNFPGRFSGRQFSNSRSEMNVSTLELGDSALYLCASSFGGIAGNTIYFGEGSWLTVV.